A single sample is the source of the 8 T cell receptor beta chains below, sequenced in a study of blood T cells in healthy people across ages. Alongside a J-beta primer mix, a sample-barcoded 5' primer served in a second PCR lasting 7 to 11 cycles. TCRdb independently ran MiXCR on the 5' RACE reads; one entry per CDR3 protein. The sample has 850,000 to 1,100,000 distinct CDR3 sequences, approximately 38% seen once. The sequencing input was blood. The receptors shown here come from a young man in good health.

This clonotype was observed a handful of times. The chain uses TRBV20-1 and TRBJ1-5; D is possibly TRBD1 (6 bases). CDR3 length: 16 residues. The V gene's germline CDR1 is DFQATT and CDR2 SNEGSKA (reference sequence). With 2 bases removed from V and 3 bases from J, the gap between germline ends came to 17 bases. The CDR3 DNA reads TGCAGTGCTAGAAGTCCTGCGGGGGGCCTCAATCAGCCCCAGCATTTT. It yields the protein CSARSPAGGLNQPQHF.

This rearrangement joins TRBV20-1 to TRBJ2-1; D not resolved. This CDR3 has 15 residues. From germline, CDR1 is DFQATT and CDR2 SNEGSKA (reference sequence). With 5 bases removed from V and 6 bases from J, the gap between germline ends came to 20 bases. The CDR3 bases are TGCAGTGCTCCTCTCACTAATATTGGGTCCAATGAGCAGTTCTTC. Amino acids: CSAPLTNIGSNEQFF.

This clonotype has a handful of counts. V usage is TRBV20-1 and J usage is TRBJ1-1; the D gene is possibly TRBD1 (6 bases). The V gene lost 5 bases and the J gene lost 3 bases, with 16 bases spanning the gap. This CDR3 is built from 14 residues. CDR1 is DFQATT, CDR2 SNEGSKA, per germline (reference sequence). The CDR3 protein is CSARLWTAHTEAFF. The CDR3 DNA is TGCAGTGCTCGACTTTGGACAGCCCACACTGAAGCTTTCTTT.

There are many counts of this clonotype. This chain connects TRBV27 to TRBJ2-7; the D is unclear. Per germline, CDR1 MNHEY and CDR2 SMNVEV (reference sequence). Trimming took off 4 bases at V and 9 bases at J, with 16 bases between the two ends. This CDR3 is 13 amino acids long. CDR3 protein: CASSSGSLTPQYF. DNA of the CDR3: TGTGCCAGCAGTTCGGGCAGCCTGACGCCGCAGTACTTC.

This clonotype showed up many times. The chain uses TRBV10-3 and TRBJ1-2, with D unclear. V was cut by 0 bases and J by 4 bases, with 15 bases left in between. CDR3 length: 16 amino acids. Germline loops: CDR1 ENHRY, CDR2 SYGVKD. The CDR3 DNA reads as TGTGCCATCAGTGAGTCGAAGGGAGGGATGAGCTATGGCTACACCTTC. This sequence encodes CAISESKGGMSYGYTF.

This clonotype was detected a few times. The chain employs TRBV4-3 and TRBJ2-3; maybe TRBD2 (7 bases). The CDR3 has 17 amino acids. The germline V gene has CDR1 LGHNA and CDR2 YSLEER. Between the trimmed V and J ends, which lost 1 base and 1 base, there was a span of 15 bases. CDR3 sequence reads: CASSQGRRGAGTDTQYF. CDR3 in DNA: TGCGCCAGCAGCCAAGGGCGCCGGGGGGCCGGCACAGATACGCAGTATTTT.

This rearrangement joins TRBV7-9 to TRBJ2-2; D unresolved. The V gene lost 5 bases and the J gene lost 4 bases, with 17 bases spanning the gap. This CDR3 has 16 amino acids. Germline CDR1 reads SEHNR; CDR2 reads FQNEAQ (reference sequence). CDR3 sequence reads: CASSLVTLESTGELFF. CDR3 in DNA: TGTGCCAGCAGCCTCGTAACTCTTGAGAGCACCGGGGAGCTGTTTTTT. The variable domain in full, with the rest retrieved from reference TRBV7-9 and TRBJ2-2, is DTGVSQNPRHKITKRGQNVTFRCDPISEHNRLYWYRQTLGQGPEFLTYFQNEAQLEKSRLLSDRFSAERPKGSFSTLEIQRTEQGDSAMYLCASSLVTLESTGELFFGEGSRLTVL.

The chain carries TRBV25-1 and TRBJ2-5; the D is unclear. This CDR3 spans 10 amino acids. Germline CDR1 MGHDK, CDR2 SYGVNS. The V gene lost 10 bases and the J gene lost 4 bases, with 7 bases spanning the gap. In DNA, the CDR3 is TGTGCCACCAGCTTAGAGACCCAGTACTTC. As protein: CATSLETQYF.